The clone carrying this T cell receptor (beta chain) has just a few counts. Antigen unknown. The sample comes from a study of CD8 T cells in ankylosing spondylitis. Findings of the study overall: What seemed typical of ankylosing spondylitis blood was a TCR beta motif built from about 8 highly homologous variants.

TCRdb reanalysed the 5' RACE reads using MiXCR and keeps one entry per CDR3 protein. The repertoire holds roughly 370,000 distinct CDR3 sequences, with under 25% as singletons. The CDR3 is 14 amino acids. Germline loops: CDR1 LNHNV, CDR2 YYDKDF (reference sequence). V was clipped by 2 bases and J by 9 bases, with 14 bases between them. The source is a male donor with ankylosing spondylitis. The gene calls are TRBV15 and TRBJ1-5; D may be TRBD1 (5 bases). Sequencing used blood, either unsorted or a sorted T cell fraction (not recorded which). CDR3 sequence (DNA): TGTGCCACCAGCAGATCTGGCAGGGAGGGGCCCCAGCATTTT. Amino acids: CATSRSGREGPQHF.